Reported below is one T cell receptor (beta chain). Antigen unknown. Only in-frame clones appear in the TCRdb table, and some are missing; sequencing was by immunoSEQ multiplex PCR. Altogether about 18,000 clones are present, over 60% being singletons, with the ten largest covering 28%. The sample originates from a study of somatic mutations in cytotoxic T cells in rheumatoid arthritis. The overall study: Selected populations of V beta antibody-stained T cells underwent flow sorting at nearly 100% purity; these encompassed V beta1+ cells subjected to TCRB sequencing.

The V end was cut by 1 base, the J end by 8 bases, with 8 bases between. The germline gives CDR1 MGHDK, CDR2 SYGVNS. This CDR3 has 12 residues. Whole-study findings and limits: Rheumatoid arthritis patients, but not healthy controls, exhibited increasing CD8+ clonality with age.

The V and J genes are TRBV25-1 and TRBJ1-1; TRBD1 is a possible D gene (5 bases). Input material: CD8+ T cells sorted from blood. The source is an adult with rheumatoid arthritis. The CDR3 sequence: CASSESWTEAFF. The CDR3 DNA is TGTGCCAGCAGTGAATCATGGACAGAAGCTTTCTTT.